One sample yielded the 24 T cell receptor beta chains listed below, sequenced in a study of neoadjuvant anti-PD-1 for oral cavity cancer. Profiling relied on immunoSEQ multiplex PCR, and the TCRdb table lists in-frame clones only, not all of them. The data hold around 13,000 clones, with 65% to 75% observed a single time. The sample here was PBMCs, taken before nivolumab (anti-PD-1) treatment. The receptors come from a person aged 35 to 85 with oral cavity squamous cell carcinoma.

This clone was seen a handful of times. This chain connects TRBV4-1 to TRBJ2-5, with 8 bases matching TRBD2. The length of the CDR3 is 15 residues. J lost 4 bases, V lost 4 bases, and 8 bases had no gene match. In germline, CDR1 is MGHRA, CDR2 YSYEKL. CDR3 protein: CASSPHGTSGETQYF. The CDR3, as DNA: TGCGCCAGCAGCCCCCACGGGACTAGTGGAGAGACCCAGTACTTC.

The chain combines TRBV11-3 with TRBJ2-6; D is undetermined. V dropped 5 bases and J dropped 1 base, with 6 bases sitting between them. Germline CDR1 is SGHNT and CDR2 is YENEEA. CDR3 size: 14 residues. The CDR3 DNA is TGTGCCAGCAGCCCCCGTTCTGGGGCCAACGTCCTGACTTTC. As protein: CASSPRSGANVLTF.

The chain carries TRBV6-1 and TRBJ1-6; 7 nucleotides match TRBD1. Per germline, CDR1 MNHNS and CDR2 SASEGT. V dropped 0 bases and J dropped 7; count of bases not matched to a gene: 6. CDR3 size: 16 residues. DNA of the CDR3: TGTGCCAGCAGTGAAGCGAGGGGGCGGTGGAATTCACCCCTCCACTTT. It translates to CASSEARGRWNSPLHF.

The chain employs TRBV18 and TRBJ1-5; D gene uncertain. Germline CDR1 KGHSH, CDR2 LQKENI. Trimming pared 2 bases from V and 1 base from J, leaving 15 bases between. The CDR3 is 17 amino acids. The CDR3: CASSPRAAAFSNQPQHF. The CDR3 bases are TGTGCCAGCTCACCAAGAGCTGCTGCTTTCAGCAATCAGCCCCAGCATTTT.

The chain combines TRBV18 with TRBJ1-1; perhaps TRBD1 as D (5 bases). V was shortened by 2 bases and J by 5 bases, with 12 bases between the two germline ends. The CDR3 runs to 14 residues. Germline V gene lookup returns CDR1 KGHSH and CDR2 LQKENI. The CDR3 bases are TGTGCCAGCTCACCAGGAGGGAGGGGAACTGAAGCTTTCTTT. As protein: CASSPGGRGTEAFF.

The J gene is TRBJ2-2, the V gene TRBV9; TRBD2 matches at 10 bases. With V trimmed by 5 bases and J by 0 bases, 7 bases remained unmatched. Germline V gene data show CDR1 as SGDLS and CDR2 as YYNGEE. The CDR3 totals 17 residues. CDR3 DNA sequence: TGTGCCAGCAGGGAGGGGCTAGCGGGGGCGAACACCGGGGAGCTGTTTTTT. As protein: CASREGLAGANTGELFF.

CDR3 sequence: CASSPQGSYEQYF. DNA for the CDR3: TGTGCCAGCTCACCCCAGGGCTCCTACGAGCAGTACTTC. The chain carries TRBV18 and TRBJ2-7; D perhaps matches TRBD1 (5 bases). With 3 bases removed from V and 0 bases from J, the gap between germline ends came to 6 bases. In germline, CDR1 is KGHSH, CDR2 LQKENI. The CDR3 consists of 13 residues.

V usage is TRBV7-9 and J usage is TRBJ2-1; 8 bases are shared with TRBD1. The J segment lost 8 bases and the V segment lost 6 bases, leaving 12 bases of the junction unmatched. Germline CDR1 SEHNR, CDR2 FQNEAQ (reference sequence). This CDR3 has 15 amino acids. CDR3 in DNA: TGTGCCAGCAGTCGTGCCGGGACAGGTCTGTATGAGCAGTTCTTC. The encoded protein is CASSRAGTGLYEQFF.

This clone was detected a few times. The J gene is TRBJ2-1, the V gene TRBV6-1; TRBD2 agrees at 7 bases. The ends lost 10 bases at V and 6 bases at J; junction bases unmatched: 3. This CDR3 has 11 amino acids. Germline V lookup: CDR1 MNHNS, CDR2 SASEGT. The CDR3 loop reads CATPSGNEQFF. In nucleotides, the CDR3 is TGTGCCACCCCTAGCGGCAATGAGCAGTTCTTC.

This rearrangement joins TRBV2 to TRBJ2-7; D not resolved. Germline V gene data show CDR1 as SNHLY and CDR2 as FYNNEI. The CDR3 is made up of 15 amino acids. V lost 2 bases and J 1 base, leaving 12 bases between the germline ends. The CDR3 here is CASSELATRSYEQYF. Here the CDR3 DNA reads TGTGCCAGCAGTGAATTGGCCACTCGATCCTACGAGCAGTACTTC.

The chain recombines TRBV10-2 with TRBJ2-2; D perhaps matches TRBD2 (5 bases). This CDR3 has 14 amino acids. With 7 bases removed from V and 3 bases from J, the gap between germline ends came to 12 bases. Germline-derived CDR1 and CDR2 are WSHSY and SAAADI. The chain's CDR3 is CASTTLADTGELFF. The CDR3 coding sequence is TGCGCCAGCACAACTCTAGCAGACACCGGGGAGCTGTTTTTT.

This rearrangement joins TRBV6-1 to TRBJ2-3; 8 nucleotides line up with TRBD2. Trimming at V came to 3 bases and at J to 6 bases, leaving 11 bases not matched to a gene. This CDR3 spans 16 amino acids. Germline CDR1 reads MNHNS; CDR2 reads SASEGT. The CDR3 here is CASSDRGLAQGDTQYF. CDR3 in DNA: TGTGCCAGCAGTGATCGAGGACTAGCCCAAGGGGATACGCAGTATTTT.

The chain combines TRBV6-4 with TRBJ2-2; no clear D gene. V dropped 0 bases and J dropped 0 bases, with 5 bases sitting between them. CDR1 MRHNA and CDR2 SNTAGT come from the germline V gene. The CDR3 is 15 amino acids. The CDR3 reads CASSDSGTNTGELFF. The CDR3 DNA reads as TGTGCCAGCAGTGACTCGGGGACGAACACCGGGGAGCTGTTTTTT.

The chain is built from TRBV7-2 and TRBJ1-4; 7 bases match TRBD1. This CDR3 has 13 residues. Per germline, CDR1 SGHTA and CDR2 FQGNSA. V shed 5 bases, J shed 7 bases, and the junction held 4 bases outside the gene matches. The chain's CDR3 is CASSQGQAEKLFF. CDR3 nucleotides: TGTGCCAGCAGCCAAGGACAGGCTGAAAAACTGTTTTTT.

This clone was counted only a few times. The V call is TRBV7-2, the J call TRBJ1-1; a possible D gene is TRBD1 (6 bases). CDR1 is SGHTA and CDR2 is FQGNSA in the germline V gene. Trimming shortened V by 0 bases and J by 10 bases, and 15 bases separated the two germline ends. This CDR3 is 14 amino acids long. The CDR3 DNA reads as TGTGCCAGCAGCTTAGCGAATCCGAGAGGGGGAGCTTTCTTT. Protein sequence: CASSLANPRGGAFF.

The chain joins TRBV2 to TRBJ2-1; the match to TRBD2 covers 9 bases. Trimming took 2 bases from V and 9 from J; bases not matched to a gene: 8. Germline CDR1 is SNHLY and CDR2 is FYNNEI. This CDR3 is built from 15 residues. The CDR3 nucleotides are TGTGCCAGCAGTGAACTGCGCGGGGGGGCGAGTGAGCAGTTCTTC. Translation: CASSELRGGASEQFF.

The J gene is TRBJ2-3, the V gene TRBV11-2; the D gene is possibly TRBD2 (6 bases). V was cut by 5 bases and J by 0 bases, with 18 bases left in between. Germline V gene data show CDR1 as SGHAT and CDR2 as FQNNGV. The CDR3 spans 17 residues. The CDR3 DNA follows: TGTGCCAGCAGCCCCCGGGGGAGTCCATATAGCACAGATACGCAGTATTTT. Protein sequence: CASSPRGSPYSTDTQYF.

This rearrangement joins TRBV12-5 to TRBJ2-1; 10 positions agree with TRBD1. The CDR3 has 17 amino acids. Germline lookup yields CDR1 LGHNT and CDR2 FRNRAP. The ends lost 4 bases at V and 2 bases at J; junction bases unmatched: 8. DNA for the CDR3: TGTGCTAGTGGTTCCCTACTAGGGACAGGGGCCTACAATGAGCAGTTCTTC. Translated, it gives CASGSLLGTGAYNEQFF. The whole variable domain, remainder taken from reference TRBV12-5 and TRBJ2-1, is DARVTQTPRHKVTEMGQEVTMRCQPILGHNTVFWYRQTMMQGLELLAYFRNRAPLDDSGMPKDRFSAEMPDATLATLKIQPSEPRDSAVYFCASGSLLGTGAYNEQFFGPGTRLTVL.

This chain uses TRBV14 with TRBJ2-7; TRBD2 matches 10 bases. Germline V gene sequence: CDR1 SGHDN, CDR2 FVKESK. The ends lost 1 base at V and 4 bases at J; junction bases unmatched: 4. The CDR3 is made up of 15 amino acids. CDR3 nucleotides: TGTGCCAGCAGCCAAGTAGCGGGAGGACCTTACGAGCAGTACTTC. Protein: CASSQVAGGPYEQYF. The full variable domain, rest sourced from reference TRBV14 and TRBJ2-7, is EAGVTQFPSHSVIEKGQTVTLRCDPISGHDNLYWYRRVMGKEIKFLLHFVKESKQDESGMPNNRFLAERTGGTYSTLKVQPAELEDSGVYFCASSQVAGGPYEQYFGPGTRLTVT.

J is TRBJ1-2 and V is TRBV5-1, with 7 bases lining up with TRBD1. The CDR3 has 14 residues. V shed 4 bases and J 1 base; nucleotides not matched to a gene: 4. Looked up from germline, CDR1 is SGHRS and CDR2 is YFSETQ. The CDR3, as DNA: TGCGCCAGCAGCCTCCGGGACAGTAACTATGGCTACACCTTC. Protein sequence: CASSLRDSNYGYTF.

CDR3 DNA sequence: TGCGCCAGCAGCCGCCCGGACGTGGCGCGGGGCTACACCTTC. Translation gives CASSRPDVARGYTF. The chain links TRBV4-1 to TRBJ1-2; no clear D. The germline V gene has CDR1 MGHRA and CDR2 YSYEKL. Trimming shortened V by 4 bases and J by 8 bases, and 17 bases separated the two germline ends. The CDR3 consists of 14 residues.

This clone has just a few counts. CDR3 sequence (DNA): TGTGCCTGGAGTGTACAGGACAGGGTTTACTATGGCTACACCTTC. It encodes CAWSVQDRVYYGYTF. V usage is TRBV30 and J usage is TRBJ1-2; 8 positions agree with TRBD1. The CDR3 runs 15 residues. Germline CDR1 is GTSNPN and CDR2 is SVGIG (reference sequence). V lost 0 bases to trimming and J lost 3 bases; unmatched junction nucleotides: 6. The full variable domain, in which reference TRBV30 and TRBJ1-2 provide the parts outside the CDR3, is SQTIHQWPATLVQPVGSPLSLECTVEGTSNPNLYWYRQAAGRGLQLLFYSVGIGQISSEVPQNLSASRPQDRQFILSSKKLLLSDSGFYLCAWSVQDRVYYGYTFGSGTRLTVV.

This rearrangement joins TRBV15 to TRBJ1-5; D is undetermined. CDR3 length equals 13 residues. The V gene lost 3 bases and the J gene lost 9 bases, with 12 bases spanning the gap. CDR1 is LNHNV and CDR2 is YYDKDF in the germline V gene (reference sequence). CDR3 amino acids: CATSSSNGRPQHF. CDR3 bases: TGTGCCACCAGCAGTAGCAACGGGCGGCCCCAGCATTTT.

This clone was picked up a small number of times. The chain carries TRBV19 and TRBJ1-2, with TRBD1 matching over 7 bases. CDR3 length: 14 residues. V was clipped by 3 bases and J by 4 bases; unmatched bases: 5. Per germline, CDR1 LNHDA and CDR2 SQIVND (reference sequence). In DNA form, the CDR3 reads TGTGCCAGTAGTATTGCGGCAGGGGGCTATGGCTACACCTTC. Its protein is CASSIAAGGYGYTF.